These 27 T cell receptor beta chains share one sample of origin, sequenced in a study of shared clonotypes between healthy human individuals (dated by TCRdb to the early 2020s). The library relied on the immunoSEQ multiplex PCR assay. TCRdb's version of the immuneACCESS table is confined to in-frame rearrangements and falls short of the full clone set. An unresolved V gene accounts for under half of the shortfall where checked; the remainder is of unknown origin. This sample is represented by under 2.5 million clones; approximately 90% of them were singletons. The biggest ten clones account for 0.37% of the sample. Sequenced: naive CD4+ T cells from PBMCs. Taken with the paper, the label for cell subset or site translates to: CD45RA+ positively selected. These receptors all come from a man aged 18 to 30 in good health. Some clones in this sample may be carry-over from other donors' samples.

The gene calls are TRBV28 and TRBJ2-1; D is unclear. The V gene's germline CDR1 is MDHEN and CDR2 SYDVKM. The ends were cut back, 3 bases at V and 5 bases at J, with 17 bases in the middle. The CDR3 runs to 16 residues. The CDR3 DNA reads TGTGCCAGCAGTTTTGATTCTAGGCTCCCACACAATGAGCAGTTCTTC. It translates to CASSFDSRLPHNEQFF.

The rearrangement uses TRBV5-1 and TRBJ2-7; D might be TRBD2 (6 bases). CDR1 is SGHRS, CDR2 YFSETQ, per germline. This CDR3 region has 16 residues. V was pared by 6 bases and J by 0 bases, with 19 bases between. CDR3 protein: CASTQGLSSDSYEQYF. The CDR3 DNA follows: TGCGCCAGCACCCAGGGACTGTCTAGCGACTCCTACGAGCAGTACTTC.

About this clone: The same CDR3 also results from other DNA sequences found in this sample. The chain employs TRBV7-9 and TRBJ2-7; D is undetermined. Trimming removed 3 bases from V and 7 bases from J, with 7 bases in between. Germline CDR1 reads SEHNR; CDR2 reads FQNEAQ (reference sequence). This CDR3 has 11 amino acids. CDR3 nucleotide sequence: TGTGCCAGCAGCTTGACACGGGAGCAGTACTTC. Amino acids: CASSLTREQYF.

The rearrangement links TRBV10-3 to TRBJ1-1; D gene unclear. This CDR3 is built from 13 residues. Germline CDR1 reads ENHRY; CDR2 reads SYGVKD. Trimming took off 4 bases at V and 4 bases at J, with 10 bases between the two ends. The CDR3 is CAISVGRSTEAFF. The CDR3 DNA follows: TGTGCCATCAGTGTAGGGAGGAGCACTGAAGCTTTCTTT.

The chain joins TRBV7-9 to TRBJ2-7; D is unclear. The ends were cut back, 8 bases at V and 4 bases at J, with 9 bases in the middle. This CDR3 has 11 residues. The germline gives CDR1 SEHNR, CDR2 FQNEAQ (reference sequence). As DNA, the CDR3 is TGTGCCAGCGGACCCTATTACGAGCAGTACTTC. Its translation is CASGPYYEQYF.

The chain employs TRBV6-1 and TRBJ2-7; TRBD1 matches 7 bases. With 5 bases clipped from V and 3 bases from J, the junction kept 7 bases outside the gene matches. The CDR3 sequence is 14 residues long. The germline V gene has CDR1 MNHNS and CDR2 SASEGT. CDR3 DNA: TGTGCCAGCAGTTCCCGGGACAGAGACTACGAGCAGTACTTC. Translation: CASSSRDRDYEQYF.

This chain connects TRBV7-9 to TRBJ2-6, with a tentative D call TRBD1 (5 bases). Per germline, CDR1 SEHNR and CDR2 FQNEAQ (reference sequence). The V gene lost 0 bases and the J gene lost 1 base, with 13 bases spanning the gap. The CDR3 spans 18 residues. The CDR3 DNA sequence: TGTGCCAGCAGCTTAGCGCAGGGCCAGGGTTCTGGGGCCAACGTCCTGACTTTC. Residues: CASSLAQGQGSGANVLTF.

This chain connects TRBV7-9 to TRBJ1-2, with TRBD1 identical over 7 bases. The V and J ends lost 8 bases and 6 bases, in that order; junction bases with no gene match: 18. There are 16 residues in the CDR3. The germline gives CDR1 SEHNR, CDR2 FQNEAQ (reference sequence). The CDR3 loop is CASPIKQGTGVHGYTF. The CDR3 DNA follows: TGTGCCAGCCCCATAAAACAAGGCACAGGGGTACATGGCTACACCTTC.

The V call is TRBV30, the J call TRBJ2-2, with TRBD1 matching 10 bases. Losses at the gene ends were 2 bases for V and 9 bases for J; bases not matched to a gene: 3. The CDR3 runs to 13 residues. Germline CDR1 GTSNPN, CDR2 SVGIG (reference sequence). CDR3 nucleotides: TGTGCCTGGAGTTCGACAGGGGGCCGGGAGCTGTTTTTT. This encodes CAWSSTGGRELFF.

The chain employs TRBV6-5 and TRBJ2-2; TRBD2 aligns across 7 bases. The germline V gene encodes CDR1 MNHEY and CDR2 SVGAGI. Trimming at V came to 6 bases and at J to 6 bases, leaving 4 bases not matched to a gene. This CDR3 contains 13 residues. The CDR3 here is CASSRGLAGELFF. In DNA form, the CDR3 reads TGTGCCAGCAGCCGCGGACTAGCCGGGGAGCTGTTTTTT.

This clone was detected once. DNA for the CDR3: TGTGCCAGCAGTCCCATAGACAGGGGGGTCAATCAGCCCCAGCATTTT. This translates into CASSPIDRGVNQPQHF. The rearrangement uses TRBV27 and TRBJ1-5; 9 bases agree with TRBD1. This CDR3 is 16 amino acids long. With 5 bases clipped from V and 3 bases from J, the junction kept 8 bases outside the gene matches. Germline CDR1 MNHEY, CDR2 SMNVEV (reference sequence).

DNA of the CDR3: TGTGCCAGCAGGGGGGTGACAAAGACCTACGAGCAGTACTTC. Translated, it gives CASRGVTKTYEQYF. J is TRBJ2-7 and V is TRBV27, with D tentatively TRBD1 or TRBD2 (5 bases each). CDR3 length: 14 amino acids. The germline V and J ends were trimmed by 6 bases and 2 bases, with 14 bases remaining between them. Looked up from germline, CDR1 is MNHEY and CDR2 is SMNVEV (reference sequence).

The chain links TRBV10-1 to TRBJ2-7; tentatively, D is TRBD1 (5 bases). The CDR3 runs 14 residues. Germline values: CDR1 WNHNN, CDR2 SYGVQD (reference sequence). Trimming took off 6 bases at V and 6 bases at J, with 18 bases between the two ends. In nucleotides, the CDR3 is TGCGCCAGCAGCCCCCGGCCAGGGCCTCGCGAGCAGTACTTC. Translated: CASSPRPGPREQYF.

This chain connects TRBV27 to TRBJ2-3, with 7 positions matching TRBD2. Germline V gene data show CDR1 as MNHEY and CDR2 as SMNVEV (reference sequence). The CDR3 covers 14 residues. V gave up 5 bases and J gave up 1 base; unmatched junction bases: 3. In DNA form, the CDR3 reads TGTGCCAGCAGTCATACTAGCGGCACAGATACGCAGTATTTT. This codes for CASSHTSGTDTQYF.

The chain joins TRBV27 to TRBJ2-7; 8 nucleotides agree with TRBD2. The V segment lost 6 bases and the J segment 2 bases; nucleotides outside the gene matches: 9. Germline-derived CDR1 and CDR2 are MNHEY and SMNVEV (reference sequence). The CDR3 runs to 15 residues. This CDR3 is CASSRSGINPYEQYF. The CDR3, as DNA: TGTGCCAGCAGCCGTAGCGGGATAAACCCCTACGAGCAGTACTTC.

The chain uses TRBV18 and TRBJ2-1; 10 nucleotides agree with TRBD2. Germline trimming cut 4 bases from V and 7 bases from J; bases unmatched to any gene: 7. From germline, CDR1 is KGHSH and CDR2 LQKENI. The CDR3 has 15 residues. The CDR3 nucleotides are TGTGCCAGCTCACGACTGCTAGCGGGAGAAAATGAGCAGTTCTTC. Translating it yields CASSRLLAGENEQFF.

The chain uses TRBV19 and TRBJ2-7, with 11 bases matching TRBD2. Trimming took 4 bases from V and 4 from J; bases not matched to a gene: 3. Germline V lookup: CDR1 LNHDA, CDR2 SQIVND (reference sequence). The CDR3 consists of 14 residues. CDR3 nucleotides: TGTGCCAGTAGTAAGGCTAGCGGGAGGTACGAGCAGTACTTC. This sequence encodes CASSKASGRYEQYF.

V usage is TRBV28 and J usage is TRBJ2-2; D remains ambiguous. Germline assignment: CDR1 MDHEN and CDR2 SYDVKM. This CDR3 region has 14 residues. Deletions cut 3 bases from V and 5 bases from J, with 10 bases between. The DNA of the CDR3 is TGTGCCAGCAGTTTTGCCGGAAAAACCGGGGAGCTGTTTTTT. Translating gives CASSFAGKTGELFF.

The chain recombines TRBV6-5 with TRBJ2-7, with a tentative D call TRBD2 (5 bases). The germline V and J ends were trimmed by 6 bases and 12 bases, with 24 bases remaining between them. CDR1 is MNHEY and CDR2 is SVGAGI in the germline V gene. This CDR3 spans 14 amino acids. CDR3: CASSRLLAGGDRYF. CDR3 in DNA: TGTGCCAGCAGCCGACTCCTCGCCGGAGGCGATCGGTACTTC.

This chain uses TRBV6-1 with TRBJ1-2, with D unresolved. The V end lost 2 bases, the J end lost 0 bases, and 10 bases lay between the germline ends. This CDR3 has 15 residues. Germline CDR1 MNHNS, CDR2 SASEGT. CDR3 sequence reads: CASSELGETNYGYTF. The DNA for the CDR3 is TGTGCCAGCAGTGAACTGGGCGAAACTAACTATGGCTACACCTTC.

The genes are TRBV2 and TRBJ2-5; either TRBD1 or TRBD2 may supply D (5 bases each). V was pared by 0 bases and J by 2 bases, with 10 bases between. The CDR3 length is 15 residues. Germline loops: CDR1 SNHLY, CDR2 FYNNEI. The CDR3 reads CASSEAPGAQETQYF. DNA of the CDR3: TGTGCCAGCAGTGAAGCGCCCGGGGCACAAGAGACCCAGTACTTC.

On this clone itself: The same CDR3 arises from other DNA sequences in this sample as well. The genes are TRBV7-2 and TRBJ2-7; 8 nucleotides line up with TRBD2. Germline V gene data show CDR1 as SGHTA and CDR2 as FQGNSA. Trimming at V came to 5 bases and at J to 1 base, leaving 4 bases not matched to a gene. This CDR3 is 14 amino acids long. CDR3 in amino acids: CASSPQRGSYEQYF. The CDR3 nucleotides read TGTGCCAGCAGCCCCCAGCGGGGGTCCTACGAGCAGTACTTC.

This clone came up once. CDR3 nucleotides: TGTGCCAGCAGCTGGAGGGACAGGGGAAGGTTGGGCTATGGCTACACCTTC. Translating gives CASSWRDRGRLGYGYTF. V and J are TRBV5-4 and TRBJ1-2; TRBD1 matches 10 bases. Losses at the gene ends were 3 bases for V and 4 bases for J; bases not matched to a gene: 12. CDR1 SGHNT and CDR2 YYREEE come from the germline V gene (reference sequence). The CDR3 runs 17 residues.

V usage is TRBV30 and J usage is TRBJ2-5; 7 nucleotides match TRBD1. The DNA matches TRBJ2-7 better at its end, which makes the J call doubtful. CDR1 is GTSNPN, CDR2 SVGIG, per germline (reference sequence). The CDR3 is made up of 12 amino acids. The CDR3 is CAWGGQPYEQYF. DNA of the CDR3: TGTGCCTGGGGGGGACAGCCGTACGAGCAGTACTTC.

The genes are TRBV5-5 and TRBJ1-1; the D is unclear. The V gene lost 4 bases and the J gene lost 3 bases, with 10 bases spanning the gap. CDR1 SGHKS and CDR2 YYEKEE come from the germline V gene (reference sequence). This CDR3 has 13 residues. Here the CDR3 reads CASSPFLDTEAFF. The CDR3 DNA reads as TGTGCCAGCAGCCCGTTCTTGGACACTGAAGCTTTCTTT.

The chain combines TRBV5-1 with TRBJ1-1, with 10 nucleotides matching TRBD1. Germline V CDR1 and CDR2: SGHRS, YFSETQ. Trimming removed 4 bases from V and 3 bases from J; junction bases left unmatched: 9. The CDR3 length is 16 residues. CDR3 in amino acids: CASSLTGGAFYTEAFF. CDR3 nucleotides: TGCGCCAGCAGCCTGACAGGGGGCGCATTTTACACTGAAGCTTTCTTT.

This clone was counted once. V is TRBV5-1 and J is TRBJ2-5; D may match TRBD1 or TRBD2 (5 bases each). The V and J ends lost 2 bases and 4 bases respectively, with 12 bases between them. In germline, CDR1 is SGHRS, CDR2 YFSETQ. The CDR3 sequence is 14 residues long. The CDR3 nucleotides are TGCGCCAGCAGCTTAAATACGGGGACAGAGACCCAGTACTTC. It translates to CASSLNTGTETQYF.